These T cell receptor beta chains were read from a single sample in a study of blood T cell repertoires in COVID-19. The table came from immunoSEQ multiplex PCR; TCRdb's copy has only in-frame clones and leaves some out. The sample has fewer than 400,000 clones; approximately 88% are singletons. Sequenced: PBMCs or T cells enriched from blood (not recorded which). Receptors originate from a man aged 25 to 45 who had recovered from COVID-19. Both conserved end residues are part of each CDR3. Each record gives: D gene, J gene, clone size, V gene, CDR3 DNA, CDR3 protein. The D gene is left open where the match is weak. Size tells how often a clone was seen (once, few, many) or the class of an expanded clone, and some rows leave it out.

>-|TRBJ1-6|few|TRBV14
TGTGCCAGCAGCCAACTAGCAGGTGTTTATAATTCACCCCTCCACTTT
CASSQLAGVYNSPLHF
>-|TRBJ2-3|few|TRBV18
TGTGCCAGCTCACCTTTGGCAGCGAGCACAGATACGCAGTATTTT
CASSPLAASTDTQYF
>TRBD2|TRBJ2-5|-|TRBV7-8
TGTGCCAGCAGCTTAGCGGCTAGCGGTTGGTACCAAGAGACCCAGTACTTC
CASSLAASGWYQETQYF
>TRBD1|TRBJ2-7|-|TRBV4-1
TGCGCCAGCAGCGTAGGACAGGGACCTTACGAGCAGTACTTC
CASSVGQGPYEQYF
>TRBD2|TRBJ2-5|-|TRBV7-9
TGTGCCAGCAGCCAGACTAGCGGCGAAGAGACCCAGTACTTC
CASSQTSGEETQYF
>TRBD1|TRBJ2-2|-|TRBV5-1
TGCGCCAGCAGCTTGGGACAGGGGGCAGTCACCGGGGAGCTGTTTTTT
CASSLGQGAVTGELFF
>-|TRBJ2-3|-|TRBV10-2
TGCGCCAGCAGCATCCCCGGTGGCAGGTCGGCAGATACGCAGTATTTT
CASSIPGGRSADTQYF
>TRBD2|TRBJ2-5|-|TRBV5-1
TGCGCCAGCAGCTTAACTAGCGGGGGAGGAGAGACCCAGTACTTC
CASSLTSGGGETQYF
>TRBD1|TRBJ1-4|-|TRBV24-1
TGTGCCACCAGTGATCCCGGACAGGGTGGCGAAAAACTGTTTTTT
CATSDPGQGGEKLFF
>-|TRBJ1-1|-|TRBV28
TGTGCCAGCAGCCCCCCGGGGGGGAACACTGAAGCTTTCTTT
CASSPPGGNTEAFF
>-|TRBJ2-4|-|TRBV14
TGTGCCAGCAGCCAACAGGGCGGAAACATTCAGTACTTC
CASSQQGGNIQYF
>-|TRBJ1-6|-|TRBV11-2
TGTGCCAGCAGCTCTCGACAGGCGAATTCACCCCTCCACTTT
CASSSRQANSPLHF
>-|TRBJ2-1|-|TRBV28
TGTGCCAGCAGTCTTGGGGGGGCAGTCAATGAGCAGTTCTTC
CASSLGGAVNEQFF
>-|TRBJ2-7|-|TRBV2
TGTGCCAGCAGTGAAGGGCGGGGCCACTACGAGCAGTACTTC
CASSEGRGHYEQYF
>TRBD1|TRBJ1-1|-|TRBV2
TGTGCCAGCAGGGAGACAGGGGGCGACACTGAAGCTTTCTTT
CASRETGGDTEAFF
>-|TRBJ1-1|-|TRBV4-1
TGCGCCAGCAGCCAAGTTCAGGAAAGGAACACTGAAGCTTTCTTT
CASSQVQERNTEAFF
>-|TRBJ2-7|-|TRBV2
TGTGCCAGCAAGGCAGGGGACGGCTCCTACGAGCAGTACTTC
CASKAGDGSYEQYF
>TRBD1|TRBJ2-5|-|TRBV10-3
TGTGCCATCAGTCCGGGACAGGGTTTCCAAGAGACCCAGTACTTC
CAISPGQGFQETQYF
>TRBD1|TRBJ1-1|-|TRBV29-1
TGCAGCGTTGTAGGGGACAGGGGATTGCTGGCTGAAGCTTTCTTT
CSVVGDRGLLAEAFF
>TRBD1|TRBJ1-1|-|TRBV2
TGTGCCAGCATTTCCACCCCGGGACAGGTTTTTAACACTGAAGCTTTCTTT
CASISTPGQVFNTEAFF
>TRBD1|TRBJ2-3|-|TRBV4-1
TGCGCCAGCAGCCTTTCGCCCCCGGGACAGCGCACAGATACGCAGTATTTT
CASSLSPPGQRTDTQYF
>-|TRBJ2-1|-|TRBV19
TGTGCCAGTAGTATTTGGTGGGGCAGGGGTGCGGATGAGCAGTTCTTC
CASSIWWGRGADEQFF
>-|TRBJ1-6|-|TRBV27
TGTGCCAGCAGTTTAGGAACAGGCGGGGGGGATTCACCCCTCCACTTT
CASSLGTGGGDSPLHF
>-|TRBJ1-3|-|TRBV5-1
TGCGCCAGCAGCTCGAACACCCGTGCTGGAAACACCATATATTTT
CASSSNTRAGNTIYF
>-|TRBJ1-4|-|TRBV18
TGTGCCAGCTCTCGTTCAGGGGCAACTAATGAAAAACTGTTTTTT
CASSRSGATNEKLFF
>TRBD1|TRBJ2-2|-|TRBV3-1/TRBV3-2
TGTGCCAGCAGCCTTGGACAGGGTTGGACCGGGGAGCTGTTTTTT
CASSLGQGWTGELFF
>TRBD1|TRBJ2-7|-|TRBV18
TGTGCCAGCTCACCCCGACAGGGGTCCGACTACGAGCAGTACTTC
CASSPRQGSDYEQYF
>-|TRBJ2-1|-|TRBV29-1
TGCAGCGTGCGGACTGACATCTCCTACAATGAGCAGTTCTTC
CSVRTDISYNEQFF
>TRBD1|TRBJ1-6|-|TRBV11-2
TGTGCCAGCAGCAGCCGGACAGGGGGAAATTCACCCCTCCACTTT
CASSSRTGGNSPLHF